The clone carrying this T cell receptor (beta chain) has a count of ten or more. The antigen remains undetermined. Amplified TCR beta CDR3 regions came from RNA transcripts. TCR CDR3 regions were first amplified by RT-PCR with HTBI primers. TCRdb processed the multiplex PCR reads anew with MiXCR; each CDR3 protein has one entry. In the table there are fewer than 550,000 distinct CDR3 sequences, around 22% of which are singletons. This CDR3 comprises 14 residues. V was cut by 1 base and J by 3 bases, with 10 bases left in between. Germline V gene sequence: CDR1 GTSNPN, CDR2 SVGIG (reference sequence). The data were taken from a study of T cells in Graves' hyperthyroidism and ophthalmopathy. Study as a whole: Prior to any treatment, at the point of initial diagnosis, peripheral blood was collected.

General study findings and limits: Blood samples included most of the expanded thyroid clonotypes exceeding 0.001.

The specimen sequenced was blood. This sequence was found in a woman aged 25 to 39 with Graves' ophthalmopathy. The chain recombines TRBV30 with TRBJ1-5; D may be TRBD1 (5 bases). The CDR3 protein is CAWSGGLLNQPQHF. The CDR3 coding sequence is TGTGCCTGGAGTGGGGGACTTCTCAATCAGCCCCAGCATTTT.